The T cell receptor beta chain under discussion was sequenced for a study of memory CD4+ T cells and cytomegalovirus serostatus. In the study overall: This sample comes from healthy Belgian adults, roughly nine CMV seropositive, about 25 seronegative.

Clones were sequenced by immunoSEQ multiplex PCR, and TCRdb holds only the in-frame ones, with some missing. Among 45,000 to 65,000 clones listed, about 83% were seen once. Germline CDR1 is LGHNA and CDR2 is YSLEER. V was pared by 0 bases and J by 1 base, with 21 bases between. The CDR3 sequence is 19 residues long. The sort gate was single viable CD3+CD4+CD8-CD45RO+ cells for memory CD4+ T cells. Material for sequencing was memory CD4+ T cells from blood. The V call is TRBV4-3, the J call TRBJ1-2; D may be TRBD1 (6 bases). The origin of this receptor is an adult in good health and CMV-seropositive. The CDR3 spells CASSQDLVRLGAGNYGYTF. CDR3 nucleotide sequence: TGCGCCAGCAGCCAAGATCTTGTACGATTGGGGGCCGGTAACTATGGCTACACCTTC.